This is a list of T cell receptor beta chains from one sample in a study of PD-L1 blockade in urothelial cancer. Sequenced by immunoSEQ multiplex PCR; TCRdb stores in-frame clones only, minus some. The sample has around 45,000 clones, roughly 80% seen once. Specimen: PBMCs, collected around atezolizumab (anti-PD-L1) treatment. These receptors were obtained from a man aged 55 to 70 with urothelial cancer. Each CDR3 is given with its conserved first and last residue. D genes are given only for firm matches. Some rows have no size entry. The others give once, few or many, or a class for an expanded clone.

size	V	J	D	DNA	CDR3
-	TRBV21-1	TRBJ2-1	-	TGTGCCAGCAGCAAAGTTGGCCTAGCTGGAAATGAGCAGTTCTTC	CASSKVGLAGNEQFF
-	TRBV19	TRBJ1-5	-	TGTGCCAGTAGTATGTCCGAGTATAGCAATCAGCCCCAGCATTTT	CASSMSEYSNQPQHF
once	TRBV15	TRBJ1-6	-	TGTGCCACCAGCAGAGGTTCCAGGGCGGATTCACCCCTCCACTTT	CATSRGSRADSPLHF
-	TRBV4-2	TRBJ2-1	TRBD2	TGTGCCAGCAGCCAAGATCTATTACGGGAGGCCTACAATGAGCAGTTCTTC	CASSQDLLREAYNEQFF
-	TRBV10-2	TRBJ2-7	-	TGCGCCAGGAGGTACGAGCAGTACTTC	CARRYEQYF
-	TRBV2	TRBJ2-1	TRBD2	TGTGCCAGCTTAAGGCGGGGGGGCGGGGATGAGCAGTTCTTC	CASLRRGGGDEQFF
-	TRBV7-9	TRBJ2-7	-	TGTGCCAGCAGCTTAAGCGGAGGATTGGGGGGAGGCGAGCAGTACTTC	CASSLSGGLGGGEQYF
-	TRBV6-5	TRBJ1-2	TRBD1	TGTGCCAGCAGTTTAAACAGGGGAAACTATGGCTACACCTTC	CASSLNRGNYGYTF
few	TRBV30	TRBJ1-1	TRBD1	TGTGCCTGGGTCACAGGGGTGGGCACTGAAGCTTTCTTT	CAWVTGVGTEAFF
few	TRBV28	TRBJ2-2	TRBD1	TGTGCCAGCAGCCCTGGGACAGGGGATATACCCGGGGAGCTGTTTTTT	CASSPGTGDIPGELFF
-	TRBV11-2	TRBJ1-4	TRBD1	TGTGCCAGCAGCTCCCGACAGGGTGGAAAACTGTTTTTT	CASSSRQGGKLFF
-	TRBV23-1	TRBJ1-1	-	TGCGCCAGCAGTCAATGCATACCCCGCGTGGCTTTCTTT	CASSQCIPRVAFF
-	TRBV30	TRBJ1-4	-	TGTGCCTGGAGTCAGATATTGGTGGGCGAAAAACTGTTTTTT	CAWSQILVGEKLFF
-	TRBV28	TRBJ2-1	-	TGTGCCAGCAGCCCACCGCCCGGGACACAACTTCGCGATGAGCAGTTCTTC	CASSPPPGTQLRDEQFF
-	TRBV6-1	TRBJ2-7	TRBD1	TGTGCCAGCCGTAGGACAGGGAACTACGAGCAGTACTTC	CASRRTGNYEQYF
-	TRBV4-1	TRBJ2-1	TRBD1	TGCGCCAGCAGCCTTGGGACAGCGACCTACAATGAGCAGTTCTTC	CASSLGTATYNEQFF
-	TRBV27	TRBJ1-5	-	TGTGCCAGCAGTAGGGGGGGAAGCCAGCCCCAGCATTTT	CASSRGGSQPQHF
-	TRBV7-9	TRBJ2-1	TRBD2	TGTGCCAGCAGCCCGCTAGCGGGGGGCTACAATGAGCAGTTCTTC	CASSPLAGGYNEQFF
once	TRBV19	TRBJ2-1	TRBD2	TGTGCCAGTAGTATGGACGGGAGGGGGAGTTTTTCCAATGAGCAGTTCTTC	CASSMDGRGSFSNEQFF
-	TRBV28	TRBJ1-5	TRBD1	TGTGCCAGCGGGTCCGGGACAGGCAAGGATCAGCCCCAGCATTTT	CASGSGTGKDQPQHF
-	TRBV6-1	TRBJ2-1	-	TGTGCCAGCATCGTATCCCAGGTTCACAATGAGCAGTTCTTC	CASIVSQVHNEQFF
-	TRBV7-9	TRBJ2-5	-	TGTGCCATCCCGGCGTGGCGCAGGGACTTACAAGAGACCCAGTACTTC	CAIPAWRRDLQETQYF
-	TRBV7-8	TRBJ2-7	-	TGTGCCAGCAGCCCGAGAGAACCGGGGGAGCAGTACTTC	CASSPREPGEQYF
once	TRBV5-4	TRBJ1-2	-	TGTGCCAGCAGCCAAGATGTGGCGGACTATGGCTACACCTTC	CASSQDVADYGYTF
-	TRBV19	TRBJ1-4	-	TGTGCCAGTAGCCAAGATTTAGGGGCGTATGAAAAACTGTTTTTT	CASSQDLGAYEKLFF
-	TRBV7-9	TRBJ2-7	TRBD1	TGTGCCAGCAGCCCTCAGCCCGGGACAGGGTACTCCTACGAGCAGTACTTC	CASSPQPGTGYSYEQYF
few	TRBV5-1	TRBJ2-1	TRBD2	TGCGCCAGCAGCTTGGCCGGGGGGGCGTACAATGAGCAGTTCTTC	CASSLAGGAYNEQFF
few	TRBV28	TRBJ2-7	-	TGTGCCAGCGGGACCGGGACACCCTACGAGCAGTACTTC	CASGTGTPYEQYF
-	TRBV4-1	TRBJ1-1	-	TGCGCCAGCAGCCATTCCGCGCTTCGGAACACTGAAGCTTTCTTT	CASSHSALRNTEAFF
-	TRBV11-3	TRBJ2-1	TRBD1	TGTGCCAGCAGCTCGGGACAGGCCCATGAGCAGTTCTTC	CASSSGQAHEQFF